This T cell receptor beta chain is drawn from a study of PD-L1 blockade in urothelial cancer. About the study: Previous chemotherapy exposure amounted to 0 to 3 regimens for patients. T cell content in blood samples showed a median of around 140,000. Study-wide points: Durable benefit accompanied greater 3-week expansion of tumor-associated blood clones.

In the case of this clone: Its antigen is not identified.

This table comes from immunoSEQ multiplex PCR, and its TCRdb copy is limited to in-frame clones, with some not included. The sample carries about 74,000 clones, under 90% recorded once. CDR3 length equals 16 residues. V lost 0 bases, J lost 8 bases, and 8 bases stayed unmatched. The germline gives CDR1 SGHAT, CDR2 FQNNGV. This material consisted of PBMCs, taken around atezolizumab (anti-PD-L1) treatment. The rearrangement joins TRBV11-2 to TRBJ2-1; 9 positions match TRBD2. This receptor was identified in a man between 65 and 85 years old with urothelial cancer. The CDR3 region is CASSLDGSGRGHEQFF. The CDR3 DNA reads as TGTGCCAGCAGCTTAGATGGTAGCGGGAGAGGGCATGAGCAGTTCTTC. Drawing the rest from reference TRBV11-2 and TRBJ2-1, the complete variable domain is EAGVAQSPRYKIIEKRQSVAFWCNPISGHATLYWYQQILGQGPKLLIQFQNNGVVDDSQLPKDRFSAERLKGVDSTLKIQPAKLEDSAVYLCASSLDGSGRGHEQFFGPGTRLTVL.